The next 10 T cell receptor beta chains were all read from a single sample in a study of cytomegalovirus exposure and HLA in healthy donors. Amplification used 60 Vbeta primers and 13 Jbeta primers. Here immunoSEQ multiplex PCR was the method, and the copy in TCRdb shows in-frame clones only, minus some. The table shows 200,000 to 250,000 clones, with 82% occurring only once. Specimen: PBMCs. These receptors all come from a woman in her 40s in good health and CMV-seropositive.

The J gene is TRBJ2-7, the V gene TRBV4-3, with 8 bases aligning to TRBD2. Looked up from germline, CDR1 is LGHNA and CDR2 is YSLEER. Trimming removed 1 base from V and 6 bases from J; junction bases left unmatched: 11. The CDR3 totals 16 residues. CDR3 in amino acids: CASSQGVSRTSSEQYF. CDR3 nucleotide sequence: TGCGCCAGCAGCCAAGGGGTTTCTAGGACTAGCAGCGAGCAGTACTTC.

The chain has TRBV6-5 and TRBJ1-4; 7 bases are shared with TRBD1. The length of the CDR3 is 15 residues. From germline, CDR1 is MNHEY and CDR2 SVGAGI. J gave up 4 bases and V 5 bases, and 7 bases lay outside the gene matches. CDR3 sequence reads: CASSIDRASNEKLFF. DNA for the CDR3: TGTGCCAGCAGTATAGACAGGGCAAGTAATGAAAAACTGTTTTTT.

This clone occurred a few times. The rearrangement uses TRBV14 and TRBJ2-2; 8 bases are a match to TRBD2. Looked up from germline, CDR1 is SGHDN and CDR2 is FVKESK. The CDR3 length is 14 residues. Losses at the gene ends were 4 bases for V and 8 bases for J; bases not matched to a gene: 6. CDR3: CASSPQRERGELFF. The CDR3 DNA sequence: TGTGCCAGCAGCCCCCAGCGGGAGAGGGGGGAGCTGTTTTTT.

This clone occurred a few times. The rearrangement uses TRBV7-3 and TRBJ2-1; 7 bases align to TRBD2. The CDR3 sequence is 13 residues long. J was trimmed by 10 bases and V by 3 bases; bases with no gene match: 6. The germline gives CDR1 SGHTA, CDR2 FQGTGA. CDR3 nucleotides: TGTGCCAGCAGCTTCGGGCTAGCGGAAGAGCAGTTCTTC. Protein sequence: CASSFGLAEEQFF. The full variable domain, its missing parts supplied by reference TRBV7-3 and TRBJ2-1, is GAGVSQTPSNKVTEKGKYVELRCDPISGHTALYWYRQSLGQGPEFLIYFQGTGAADDSGLPNDRFFAVRPEGSVSTLKIQRTERGDSAVYLCASSFGLAEEQFFGPGTRLTVL.

The genes are TRBV5-5 and TRBJ1-2; no definite D call. Trimming took off 0 bases at V and 3 bases at J, with 6 bases between the two ends. The CDR3 consists of 13 residues. CDR1 SGHKS and CDR2 YYEKEE come from the germline V gene (reference sequence). This chain's CDR3 is CASSLGGDYGYTF. In DNA, the CDR3 is TGTGCCAGCAGCTTGGGCGGTGACTATGGCTACACCTTC.

Worth noting for this clone: This specimen includes other DNA sequences encoding the same CDR3. The genes are TRBV18 and TRBJ2-1; 11 bases are a match to TRBD2. The CDR3 covers 15 residues. V lost 3 bases and J lost 4; bases outside the gene matches: 2. Germline CDR1 is KGHSH and CDR2 is LQKENI. The CDR3 nucleotides are TGTGCCAGCTCACCGACTAGCGGGGAATACAATGAGCAGTTCTTC. As protein: CASSPTSGEYNEQFF. The full variable domain, in which reference TRBV18 and TRBJ2-1 provide the parts outside the CDR3, is NAGVMQNPRHLVRRRGQEARLRCSPMKGHSHVYWYRQLPEEGLKFMVYLQKENIIDESGMPKERFSAEFPKEGPSILRIQQVVRGDSAAYFCASSPTSGEYNEQFFGPGTRLTVL.

CDR3 amino acids: CASSLTGGTGGNTIYF. CDR3 coding DNA: TGCGCCAGCAGCCTCACAGGGGGGACGGGAGGAAACACCATATATTTT. The chain combines TRBV5-1 with TRBJ1-3; 8 positions match TRBD1. The CDR3 is 16 residues long. The germline CDR1 and CDR2 sequences are SGHRS and YFSETQ. The V and J ends lost 4 bases and 4 bases, in that order; junction bases with no gene match: 10.

The table lists this clone with a few counts. The CDR3 loop is CASSAVSGTGSEKLFF. CDR3 DNA: TGTGCCAGCAGCGCAGTATCCGGGACAGGGAGTGAAAAACTGTTTTTT. The chain recombines TRBV9 with TRBJ1-4; 9 positions match TRBD1. The CDR3 is 16 amino acids. Per germline, CDR1 SGDLS and CDR2 YYNGEE. Trimming at V came to 3 bases and at J to 7 bases, leaving 10 bases not matched to a gene.

The rearrangement joins TRBV9 to TRBJ2-2, with D maybe TRBD1 (6 bases). The V gene lost 0 bases and the J gene lost 4 bases, with 16 bases spanning the gap. Germline loops: CDR1 SGDLS, CDR2 YYNGEE. There are 17 residues in the CDR3. The CDR3 is CASSVDPVWGRTGELFF. CDR3 nucleotides: TGTGCCAGCAGCGTAGATCCCGTGTGGGGGCGCACCGGGGAGCTGTTTTTT.

The gene calls are TRBV9 and TRBJ1-2; the match to TRBD1 covers 9 bases. The CDR3 loop spans 15 amino acids. After removal of 4 bases from V and 3 bases from J, the junction contained 7 bases not matched to a gene. CDR1 is SGDLS and CDR2 is YYNGEE in the germline V gene. In nucleotides, the CDR3 is TGTGCCAGCAGCTCCGGGACAGGGCCCCACTATGGCTACACCTTC. The encoded protein is CASSSGTGPHYGYTF.